This T cell receptor (beta chain) was sequenced during a study of blood T cell repertoires in COVID-19. About the research overall: Material from acute and convalescent COVID-19 was sourced from the United States, Italy and Spain.

J lost 7 bases, V lost 4 bases, and 10 bases had no gene match. The CDR3 consists of 16 residues. CDR1 and CDR2 (germline): SGHVS, FQNEAQ. Libraries were prepared by immunoSEQ multiplex PCR; TCRdb keeps only in-frame clonotypes and omits some of them. The sample has roughly 62,000 clones, approximately 84% seen once. Sample: peripheral blood. The V call is TRBV7-8, the J call TRBJ1-2; 12 bases are a match to TRBD1. This TCR derives from a human donor in a cohort sampled during active COVID-19. The CDR3, as DNA: TGTGCCAGCAGCTGGAATACCGGGACAGGGGGCTTTGGCTACACCTTC. This sequence encodes CASSWNTGTGGFGYTF. Full variable domain (missing parts from reference TRBV7-8 and TRBJ1-2): GAGVSQSPRYKVAKRGQDVALRCDPISGHVSLFWYQQALGQGPEFLTYFQNEAQLDKSGLPSDRFFAERPEGSVSTLKIQRTQQEDSAVYLCASSWNTGTGGFGYTFGSGTRLTVV.